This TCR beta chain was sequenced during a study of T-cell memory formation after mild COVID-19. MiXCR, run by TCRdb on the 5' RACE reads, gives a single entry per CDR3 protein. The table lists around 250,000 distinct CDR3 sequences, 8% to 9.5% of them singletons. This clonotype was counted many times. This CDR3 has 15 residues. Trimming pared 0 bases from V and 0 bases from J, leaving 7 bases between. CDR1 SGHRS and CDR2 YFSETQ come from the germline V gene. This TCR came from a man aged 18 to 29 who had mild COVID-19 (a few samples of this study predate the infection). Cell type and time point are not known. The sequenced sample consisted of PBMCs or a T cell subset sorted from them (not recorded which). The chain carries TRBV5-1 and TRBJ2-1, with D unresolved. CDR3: CASSLDTGSYNEQFF. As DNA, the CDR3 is TGCGCCAGCAGCTTGGATACTGGCTCCTACAATGAGCAGTTCTTC. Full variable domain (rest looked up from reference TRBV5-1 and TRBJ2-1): KAGVTQTPRYLIKTRGQQVTLSCSPISGHRSVSWYQQTPGQGLQFLFEYFSETQRNKGNFPGRFSGRQFSNSRSEMNVSTLELGDSALYLCASSLDTGSYNEQFFGPGTRLTVL.